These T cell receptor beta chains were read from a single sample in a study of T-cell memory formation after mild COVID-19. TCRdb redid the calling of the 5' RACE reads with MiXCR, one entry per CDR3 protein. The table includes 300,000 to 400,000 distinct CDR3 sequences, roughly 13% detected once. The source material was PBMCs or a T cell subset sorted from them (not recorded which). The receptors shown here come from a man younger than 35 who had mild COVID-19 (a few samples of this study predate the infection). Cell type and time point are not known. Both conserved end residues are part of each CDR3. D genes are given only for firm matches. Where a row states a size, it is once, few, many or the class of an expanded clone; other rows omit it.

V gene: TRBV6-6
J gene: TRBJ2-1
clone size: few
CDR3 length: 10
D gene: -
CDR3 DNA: TGTGCCAGCAGTTATGAGAAGCAGTTCTTC
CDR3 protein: CASSYEKQFF

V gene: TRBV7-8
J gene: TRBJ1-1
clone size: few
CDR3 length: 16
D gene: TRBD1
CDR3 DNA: TGTGCCAGCAGCCTACTTAACGGACAGGGCGGTTTGGGGGCTTTCTTT
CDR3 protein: CASSLLNGQGGLGAFF

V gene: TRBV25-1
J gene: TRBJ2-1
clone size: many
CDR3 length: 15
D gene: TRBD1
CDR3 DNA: TGTGCCAGCAGTGGTTCCGGGACAGCCTTAGAGGAGCAGTTCTTC
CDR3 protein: CASSGSGTALEEQFF

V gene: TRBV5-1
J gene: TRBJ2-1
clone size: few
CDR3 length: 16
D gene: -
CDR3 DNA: TGCGCCAGCAGCCCTGACACCTTTCTCTCCTACAATGAGCAGTTCTTC
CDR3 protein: CASSPDTFLSYNEQFF

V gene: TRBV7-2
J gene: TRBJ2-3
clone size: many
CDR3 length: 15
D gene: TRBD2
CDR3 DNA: TGTGCCAGCAGGGGACTAGCGGGGAATACAGATACGCAGTATTTT
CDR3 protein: CASRGLAGNTDTQYF

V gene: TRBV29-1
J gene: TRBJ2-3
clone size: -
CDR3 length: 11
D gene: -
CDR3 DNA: TGCAGCGTTGTCCGGGCAGATACGCAGTATTTT
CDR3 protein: CSVVRADTQYF

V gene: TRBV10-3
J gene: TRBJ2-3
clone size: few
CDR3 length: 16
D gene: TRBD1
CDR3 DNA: TGTGCCATCAGTGAGTCCGACAGGGTAGTACCAGATACGCAGTATTTT
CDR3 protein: CAISESDRVVPDTQYF

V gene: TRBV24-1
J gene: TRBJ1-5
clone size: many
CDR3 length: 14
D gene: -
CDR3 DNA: TGTGCCACCAGTGATTCTGGCACCGATCAGCCCCAGCATTTT
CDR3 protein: CATSDSGTDQPQHF

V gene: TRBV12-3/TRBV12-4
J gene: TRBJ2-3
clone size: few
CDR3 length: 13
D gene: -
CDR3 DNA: TGTGCCAGCAGGGGAACTAACACAGATACGCAGTATTTT
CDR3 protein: CASRGTNTDTQYF

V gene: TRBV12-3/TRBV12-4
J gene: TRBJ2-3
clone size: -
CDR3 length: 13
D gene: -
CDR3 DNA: TGTGCCAGCAGTGTAGACCAGTCCCAGACGCAGTATTTT
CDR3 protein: CASSVDQSQTQYF

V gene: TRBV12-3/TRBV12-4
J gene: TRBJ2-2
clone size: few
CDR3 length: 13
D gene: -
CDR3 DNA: -
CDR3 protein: CASSFFGNGELFF

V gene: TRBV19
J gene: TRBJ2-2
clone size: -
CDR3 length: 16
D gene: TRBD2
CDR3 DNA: TGTGCCAGTAGTACGGCTAGCGGGGATTACACCGGGGAGCTGTTTTTT
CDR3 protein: CASSTASGDYTGELFF

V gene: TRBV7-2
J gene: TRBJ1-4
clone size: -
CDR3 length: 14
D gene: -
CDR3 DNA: TGTGCCAGCAGGAGACAAGCTTTAATGAAAAGACTGTTTTTT
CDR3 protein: CASRRQALMKRLFF

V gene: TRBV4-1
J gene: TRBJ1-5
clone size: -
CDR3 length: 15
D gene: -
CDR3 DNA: TGCGCCAGCAGCGGGAGGCAGGGCAGCAATCAGCCCCAGCATTTT
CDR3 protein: CASSGRQGSNQPQHF

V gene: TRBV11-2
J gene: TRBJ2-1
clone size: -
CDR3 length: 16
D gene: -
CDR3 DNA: TGTGCCAGCAGCTCCTATCCCGGTCACGTATACAATGAGCAGTTCTTC
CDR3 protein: CASSSYPGHVYNEQFF

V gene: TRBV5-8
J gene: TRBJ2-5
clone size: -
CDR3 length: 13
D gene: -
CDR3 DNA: TGTGCCAGCAGTTTCGGACGGTTAGGGACCCAGTACTTC
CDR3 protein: CASSFGRLGTQYF